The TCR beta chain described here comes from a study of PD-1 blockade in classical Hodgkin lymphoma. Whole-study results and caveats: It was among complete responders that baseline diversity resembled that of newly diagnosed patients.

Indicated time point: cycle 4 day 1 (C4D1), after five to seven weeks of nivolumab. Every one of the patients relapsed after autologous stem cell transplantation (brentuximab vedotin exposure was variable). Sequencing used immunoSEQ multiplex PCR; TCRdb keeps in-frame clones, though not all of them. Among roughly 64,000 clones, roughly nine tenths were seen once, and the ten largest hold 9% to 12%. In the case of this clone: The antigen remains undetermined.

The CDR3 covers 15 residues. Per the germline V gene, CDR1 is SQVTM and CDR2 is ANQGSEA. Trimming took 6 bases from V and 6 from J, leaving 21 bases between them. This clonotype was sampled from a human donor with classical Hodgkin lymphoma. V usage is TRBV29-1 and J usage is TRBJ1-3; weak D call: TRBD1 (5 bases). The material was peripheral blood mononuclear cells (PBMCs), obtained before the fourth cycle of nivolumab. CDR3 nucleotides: TGCAGCGTCATTCGCTTAGGGCAGGGAGCAAACACCATATATTTT. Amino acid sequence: CSVIRLGQGANTIYF.